This T cell receptor (beta chain) was obtained from a study of lung T cells in sarcoidosis with Löfgren's syndrome. Points from the study as a whole: These T cells were suggested, not shown, to recognize a putative antigen.

This clonotype was counted many times. Its antigen is as yet unknown. TCRdb ran MiXCR on the reads and lists one entry per CDR3 protein. The sample has around 9,600 distinct CDR3 sequences; less than 20% are singletons. The germline CDR1 and CDR2 sequences are DFQATT and SNEGSKA (reference sequence). The CDR3 totals 16 residues. V was pared by 7 bases and J by 6 bases, with 10 bases of the junction left unmatched. The receptor's source is a human donor with sarcoidosis (Löfgren's syndrome or another form), or a control subject (not recorded which). Sequencing was performed on CD4+ T cells from bronchoalveolar lavage. The rearrangement uses TRBV20-1 and TRBJ2-1; 15 bases map to TRBD2. The CDR3 sequence: CSGTSGRARLRNEQFF. The CDR3 DNA reads TGCAGTGGGACTAGCGGGAGGGCCCGCCTACGCAATGAGCAGTTCTTC.